A selection of T cell receptor beta chains follows, all from one sample in a study of blood T cell repertoires in COVID-19. The method was immunoSEQ multiplex PCR; TCRdb's version includes in-frame clones alone and lacks a portion of them. The sample includes roughly 65,000 clones, approximately 85% of them seen just once. Input material: peripheral blood. These receptors all stem from a woman at least 80 years old with active or convalescent COVID-19. Each CDR3 is given with its conserved first and last residue. D genes are given only for firm matches. Some rows have no size entry. The others give once, few or many, or a class for an expanded clone.

cdr3_aa | cdr3_nt | j_call | v_call | d_call | clone_size
CAASNEQFF | TGTGCCGCGAGCAATGAGCAGTTCTTC | TRBJ2-1 | TRBV6-6 | NA | NA
CASSLVALSGNTIYF | TGTGCCAGCAGCTTAGTTGCGCTTTCTGGAAACACCATATATTTT | TRBJ1-3 | TRBV7-9 | NA | NA
CASREANSGHYEQYF | TGTGCCAGCAGAGAAGCTAACTCGGGTCACTACGAGCAGTACTTC | TRBJ2-7 | TRBV7-2 | NA | NA
CASSPSGPLQETQYF | TGTGCCAGCAGCCCTAGCGGGCCGTTACAAGAGACCCAGTACTTC | TRBJ2-5 | TRBV7-2 | TRBD2 | few
CASSSQGARDTEAFF | TGTGCCAGCAGTTCCCAGGGGGCGCGGGACACTGAAGCTTTCTTT | TRBJ1-1 | TRBV27 | TRBD1 | NA
CASSSTGGGQYF | TGTGCCAGCAGTTCGACAGGAGGCGGACAGTACTTC | TRBJ2-7 | TRBV6-5 | NA | NA
CASSAGGVKYEQYF | TGTGCCAGCAGTGCTGGGGGGGTTAAATACGAGCAGTACTTC | TRBJ2-7 | TRBV27 | TRBD2 | NA
CASSHGFYEQYF | TGTGCCAGCAGCCACGGGTTTTACGAGCAGTACTTC | TRBJ2-7 | TRBV7-2 | NA | NA
CAISDLRLSDTEAFF | TGTGCCATCAGTGATCTGCGGTTGTCGGACACTGAAGCTTTCTTT | TRBJ1-1 | TRBV10-3 | NA | NA
CASSQRDSSAATNEKLFF | TGCGCCAGCAGCCAGCGGGACAGTAGTGCTGCAACTAATGAAAAACTGTTTTTT | TRBJ1-4 | TRBV4-3 | TRBD1 | NA
CASSLDPSYLRGQYF | TGTGCCAGCAGCTTAGACCCGTCCTACCTACGAGGGCAGTACTTC | TRBJ2-7 | TRBV7-2 | NA | NA